This T cell receptor beta chain was found in a study of brain T cells in children with intractable seizures. The CDR3 runs 13 residues. Trimming stripped 3 bases from V and 3 bases from J, with 9 bases between. CDR1 is GTSNPN, CDR2 SVGIG, per germline (reference sequence). The time point was: blood from clinic visit 5 months post-surgery; TSC patient then seizure free. Profiled with immunoSEQ multiplex PCR; TCRdb holds only in-frame clones, not every one. There are about 320,000 clones in the sample; approximately 93% occur only once, and roughly 6% lies in the top ten. The sample in question was peripheral blood, obtained more than 4 months after surgery. The TCR originated in a boy under two years old with tuberous sclerosis and intractable seizures. The chain uses TRBV30 and TRBJ1-5, with D possibly matching TRBD1 (5 bases). The CDR3 sequence is CAWRDGTNQPQHF. CDR3 bases: TGTGCCTGGAGGGACGGGACCAATCAGCCCCAGCATTTT.